The 7 T cell receptor beta chains reported below all come from one sample, sequenced in a study of blood T cells in healthy people across ages. A second PCR of 7 to 11 cycles used a sample-barcoded 5' primer and a J-beta primer mix. TCRdb passed the 5' RACE reads through MiXCR, listing each CDR3 protein once. This table holds around 800,000 distinct CDR3 sequences, roughly 44% found once. The sequencing sample was made of blood. All receptors come from a man aged 60 to 75 in good health.

The V gene is TRBV20-1, the J gene TRBJ2-1, with D perhaps TRBD1 (6 bases). Germline V lookup: CDR1 DFQATT, CDR2 SNEGSKA (reference sequence). The CDR3 consists of 12 residues. V lost 0 bases and J 11 bases, leaving 11 bases between the germline ends. The CDR3 nucleotides are TGCAGTGCTAGAGATCAGGGGCCCAAGCAGTTCTTC. Translated, it gives CSARDQGPKQFF.

The rearrangement links TRBV9 to TRBJ1-1, with TRBD1 identical over 7 bases. In germline, CDR1 is SGDLS, CDR2 YYNGEE. V lost 4 bases to trimming and J lost 3 bases; unmatched junction nucleotides: 6. The CDR3 is made up of 14 amino acids. This CDR3 is CASSPQGRDTEAFF. The CDR3 nucleotides are TGTGCCAGCAGCCCACAGGGGAGGGACACTGAAGCTTTCTTT.

The chain is built from TRBV13 and TRBJ2-5; possible D gene TRBD1, 6 bases. Trimming removed 2 bases at V and 2 bases at J, with 9 bases between. The CDR3 extends over 14 amino acids. Germline assignment: CDR1 PRHDT and CDR2 FYEKMQ (reference sequence). CDR3 region: CASSLPQGQETQYF. The CDR3 DNA is TGTGCCAGCAGCTTACCACAGGGACAAGAGACCCAGTACTTC.

The chain employs TRBV5-1 and TRBJ1-1, with D unresolved. The CDR3 has 16 residues. Germline CDR1 SGHRS, CDR2 YFSETQ. V was pared by 4 bases and J by 3 bases, with 19 bases between. As DNA, the CDR3 is TGCGCCAGCAGCCTTCGACGGAATCCGGCGGACACTGAAGCTTTCTTT. Amino acids: CASSLRRNPADTEAFF. The full variable domain, with the rest looked up from reference TRBV5-1 and TRBJ1-1, is KAGVTQTPRYLIKTRGQQVTLSCSPISGHRSVSWYQQTPGQGLQFLFEYFSETQRNKGNFPGRFSGRQFSNSRSEMNVSTLELGDSALYLCASSLRRNPADTEAFFGQGTRLTVV.

The J gene is TRBJ2-3, the V gene TRBV25-1; possibly TRBD2 for D (6 bases). In germline, CDR1 is MGHDK, CDR2 SYGVNS. The CDR3 is 14 amino acids. V dropped 1 base and J dropped 5 bases, with 10 bases sitting between them. The CDR3 bases are TGTGCCAGCAGTGAATCAGGGCGGGGAGATACGCAGTATTTT. Residues: CASSESGRGDTQYF.

This sequence joins TRBV5-1 and TRBJ2-5, with a weak D call TRBD1 (5 bases). V was shortened by 2 bases and J by 2 bases, with 7 bases between the two germline ends. Germline V gives CDR1 SGHRS, CDR2 YFSETQ. This CDR3 is 13 amino acids long. The CDR3 loop is CASSLQAQETQYF. The CDR3 DNA reads as TGCGCCAGCAGCTTACAGGCTCAAGAGACCCAGTACTTC. Filled out from reference TRBV5-1 and TRBJ2-5, the complete variable domain reads KAGVTQTPRYLIKTRGQQVTLSCSPISGHRSVSWYQQTPGQGLQFLFEYFSETQRNKGNFPGRFSGRQFSNSRSEMNVSTLELGDSALYLCASSLQAQETQYFGPGTRLLVL.

The V and J genes are TRBV7-2 and TRBJ2-3; perhaps TRBD2 as D (6 bases). There are 17 residues in the CDR3. The V gene's germline CDR1 is SGHTA and CDR2 FQGNSA. The ends were cut back, 5 bases at V and 2 bases at J, with 20 bases in the middle. DNA for the CDR3: TGTGCCAGCAGCCCAGGTCGGGCGGGGCCACTCACAGATACGCAGTATTTT. Translating it yields CASSPGRAGPLTDTQYF.